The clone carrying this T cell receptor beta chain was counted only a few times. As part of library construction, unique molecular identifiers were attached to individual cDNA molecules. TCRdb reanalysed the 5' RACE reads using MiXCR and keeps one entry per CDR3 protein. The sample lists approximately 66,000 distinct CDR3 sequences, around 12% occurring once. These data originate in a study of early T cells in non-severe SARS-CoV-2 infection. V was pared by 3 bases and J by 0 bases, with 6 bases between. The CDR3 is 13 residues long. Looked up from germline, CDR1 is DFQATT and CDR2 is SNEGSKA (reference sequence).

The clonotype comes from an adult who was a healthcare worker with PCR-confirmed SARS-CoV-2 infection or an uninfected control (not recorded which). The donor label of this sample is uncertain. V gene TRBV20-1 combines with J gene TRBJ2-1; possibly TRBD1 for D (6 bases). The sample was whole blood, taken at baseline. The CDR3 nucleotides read TGCAGTGCTAGCAGGGGCTCCTACAATGAGCAGTTCTTC. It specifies CSASRGSYNEQFF.